The 25 T cell receptor beta chains given below trace back to one sample, sequenced in a study of beta chain features in type 1 diabetes. cDNA synthesis used the whole RNA isolate, giving expressed TCRB sequences. Produced via immunoSEQ multiplex PCR; TCRdb's table is partial and in-frame only. The repertoire holds some 220,000 clones, with 11% as singletons. Sequencing used central memory CD4+ T cells from blood. These receptors originate from a man aged 18 to 30 in good health.

This clone has a handful of counts. The rearrangement joins TRBV11-3 to TRBJ2-7; D call uncertain. Germline V gene lookup returns CDR1 SGHNT and CDR2 YENEEA. The CDR3 sequence is 12 residues long. Trimming cost V 5 bases and J 6 bases, with 11 bases left between them. The CDR3: CASSIGGVEQYF. The CDR3 DNA follows: TGTGCCAGCAGCATCGGTGGAGTCGAGCAGTACTTC.

This clone occurred a few times. This rearrangement joins TRBV11-2 to TRBJ2-5, with D perhaps assigned TRBD1 or TRBD2 (5 bases each). The CDR3 consists of 16 residues. From germline, CDR1 is SGHAT and CDR2 FQNNGV. V dropped 0 bases and J dropped 1 base, with 12 bases sitting between them. The CDR3 loop reads CASSLDHPGTQETQYF. The CDR3 DNA sequence: TGTGCCAGCAGCTTAGATCACCCCGGGACCCAAGAGACCCAGTACTTC.

This clone has a handful of counts. V and J are TRBV6-5 and TRBJ1-4, with 10 bases that match TRBD1. The V gene's germline CDR1 is MNHEY and CDR2 SVGAGI. The CDR3 loop spans 14 amino acids. V lost 6 bases, J lost 7 bases, and 5 bases stayed unmatched. CDR3 nucleotides: TGTGCCAGCAGGAGGGACAGGGGCGCTGAAAAACTGTTTTTT. It encodes CASRRDRGAEKLFF.

This clone has ten or more counts. The chain recombines TRBV7-2 with TRBJ1-2, with D uncertain. Germline loops: CDR1 SGHTA, CDR2 FQGNSA. The CDR3 runs 13 residues. V dropped 2 bases and J dropped 5 bases, with 9 bases sitting between them. CDR3 region: CASSLLTAYGYTF. CDR3 in DNA: TGTGCCAGCAGCTTATTAACAGCTTATGGCTACACCTTC.

The chain joins TRBV30 to TRBJ1-1; 10 nucleotides line up with TRBD1. The CDR3 consists of 13 residues. Germline CDR1 reads GTSNPN; CDR2 reads SVGIG (reference sequence). V dropped 5 bases and J dropped 4; count of bases not matched to a gene: 4. CDR3 in amino acids: CAWDRGLITEAFF. As DNA, the CDR3 is TGTGCCTGGGACAGGGGGCTGATCACTGAAGCTTTCTTT.

The genes are TRBV5-1 and TRBJ2-1, with 8 bases fitting TRBD1. This CDR3 is 16 amino acids long. Germline V gives CDR1 SGHRS, CDR2 YFSETQ. The ends lost 4 bases at V and 3 bases at J; junction bases unmatched: 9. CDR3 loop: CASSAQTGVGYNEQFF. DNA of the CDR3: TGCGCCAGCAGCGCACAGACAGGGGTAGGCTACAATGAGCAGTTCTTC.

The chain is built from TRBV20-1 and TRBJ2-3; D unresolved. This CDR3 is built from 11 residues. Germline CDR1 is DFQATT and CDR2 is SNEGSKA (reference sequence). Trimming removed 2 bases from V and 9 bases from J, with 9 bases in between. The CDR3 loop is CSARSARTQYF. As DNA, the CDR3 is TGCAGTGCTAGATCGGCAAGAACGCAGTATTTT.

This clone was counted many times. The chain recombines TRBV10-3 with TRBJ2-1; D is perhaps TRBD1 (6 bases). V shed 6 bases and J shed 7 bases, with 22 bases lying between them. Germline loops: CDR1 ENHRY, CDR2 SYGVKD. CDR3 length: 16 amino acids. The CDR3 nucleotides read TGTGCCATCAGCCACCAACAGGGAATTCTGGAAAATGAGCAGTTCTTC. It translates to CAISHQQGILENEQFF.

This clone was counted at least ten times. The chain carries TRBV9 and TRBJ2-5, with a tentative D call TRBD2 (5 bases). Trimming cost V 0 bases and J 1 base, with 7 bases left between them. Germline CDR1 SGDLS, CDR2 YYNGEE. This CDR3 spans 14 amino acids. The CDR3 bases are TGTGCCAGCAGCGTAGACGGGGTCCAAGAGACCCAGTACTTC. Protein: CASSVDGVQETQYF.

This clone was observed a few times. The chain recombines TRBV5-1 with TRBJ2-1; D unclear. Trimming stripped 1 base from V and 2 bases from J, with 10 bases between. The germline gives CDR1 SGHRS, CDR2 YFSETQ. The CDR3 has 15 amino acids. CDR3 residues: CASSLRAETYNEQFF. The CDR3, as DNA: TGCGCCAGCAGCTTGAGAGCCGAGACCTACAATGAGCAGTTCTTC.

This clone was picked up a small number of times. The V and J genes are TRBV10-3 and TRBJ2-7; no clear D gene. The V end was cut by 10 bases, the J end by 6 bases, with 13 bases between. This CDR3 is built from 11 residues. CDR1 is ENHRY, CDR2 SYGVKD, per germline. CDR3 coding DNA: TGTGCCAGCAGCGACATACTCGAGCAGTACTTC. Translation gives CASSDILEQYF.

Only a few counts were recorded for this clone. The rearrangement links TRBV29-1 to TRBJ2-7; the D gene is possibly TRBD1 (5 bases). The V gene's germline CDR1 is SQVTM and CDR2 ANQGSEA. The CDR3 is 15 residues long. With 4 bases removed from V and 0 bases from J, the gap between germline ends came to 16 bases. CDR3 amino acids: CSVGGSTARSYEQYF. DNA for the CDR3: TGCAGCGTTGGGGGATCGACAGCGCGCTCCTACGAGCAGTACTTC.

Only a few counts were recorded for this clone. A much larger clone differs from this one at a single base, so this may be a read error. This rearrangement joins TRBV7-2 to TRBJ2-7; TRBD1 agrees at 9 bases. This CDR3 contains 12 residues. The V and J ends lost 6 bases and 5 bases, in that order; junction bases with no gene match: 2. CDR1 SGHTA and CDR2 FQGNSA come from the germline V gene. The CDR3 region is CASRGQGHEQYF. Written as DNA, the CDR3 is TGTGCCAGCAGGGGACAGGGCCACGAGCAGTACTTC. Full variable domain (remainder filled in from reference TRBV7-2 and TRBJ2-7): GAGVSQSPSNKVTEKGKDVELRCDPISGHTALYWYRQSLGQGLEFLIYFQGNSAPDKSGLPSDRFSAERTGGSVSTLTIQRTQQEDSAVYLCASRGQGHEQYFGPGTRLTVT.

Points on this clone: One junction end disagrees with the germline gene, perhaps due to a read error. The J gene is TRBJ2-1, the V gene TRBV7-7; TRBD2 might be the D (5 bases). The CDR3 has 13 amino acids. Germline V gene data show CDR1 as SSHAT and CDR2 as FNYEAQ (reference sequence). CDR3 bases: TGTGCTAGCAGCTATAAACTAGAGTATGAGCAGTTCTTC. Translating gives CASSYKLEYEQFF. Drawing the rest from reference TRBV7-7 and TRBJ2-1, the complete variable domain is GAGVSQSPRYKVTKRGQDVTLRCDPISSHATLYWYQQALGQGPEFLTYFNYEAQPDKSGLPSDRFSAERPEGSISTLTIQRTEQRDSAMYRCASSYKLEYEQFFGPGTRLTVL.

The chain employs TRBV5-1 and TRBJ1-1, with a weak D call TRBD1 (5 bases). This CDR3 comprises 14 residues. Germline V gene data show CDR1 as SGHRS and CDR2 as YFSETQ. Trimming pared 0 bases from V and 4 bases from J, leaving 10 bases between. The CDR3 DNA reads TGCGCCAGCAGCTTGGCTCGGGGGAGCACTGAAGCTTTCTTT. Residues: CASSLARGSTEAFF. Variable domain in full (rest from reference TRBV5-1 and TRBJ1-1): KAGVTQTPRYLIKTRGQQVTLSCSPISGHRSVSWYQQTPGQGLQFLFEYFSETQRNKGNFPGRFSGRQFSNSRSEMNVSTLELGDSALYLCASSLARGSTEAFFGQGTRLTVV.

This clone was seen a handful of times. This rearrangement joins TRBV7-2 to TRBJ2-5; 7 nucleotides agree with TRBD1. Germline lookup yields CDR1 SGHTA and CDR2 FQGNSA. The J segment lost 4 bases and the V segment lost 5 bases, leaving 4 bases of the junction unmatched. The CDR3 is made up of 13 amino acids. CDR3 loop: CASSPTGLETQYF. The DNA for the CDR3 is TGTGCCAGCAGCCCGACAGGGTTAGAGACCCAGTACTTC.

This chain joins TRBV5-1 and TRBJ2-3, with D unresolved. The CDR3 is 14 residues long. The germline V gene has CDR1 SGHRS and CDR2 YFSETQ. Trimming shortened V by 2 bases and J by 2 bases, and 9 bases separated the two germline ends. CDR3 bases: TGCGCCAGCAGCTTTGCCGTATCCACAGATACGCAGTATTTT. This encodes CASSFAVSTDTQYF.

This clone was seen many times. The V call is TRBV27, the J call TRBJ2-7; TRBD1 aligns across 10 bases. The CDR3 sequence is 16 residues long. Germline V lookup: CDR1 MNHEY, CDR2 SMNVEV (reference sequence). The V segment lost 3 bases and the J segment 3 bases; nucleotides outside the gene matches: 8. CDR3 nucleotides: TGTGCCAGCAGTTTTGCAGGCGACAGGGGGCTCTACGAGCAGTACTTC. It codes for CASSFAGDRGLYEQYF.

The rearrangement links TRBV4-1 to TRBJ2-1; 10 bases fit TRBD1. Germline trimming cut 1 base from V and 9 bases from J; bases unmatched to any gene: 12. The CDR3 consists of 17 residues. Germline CDR1 and CDR2: MGHRA and YSYEKL. CDR3 sequence: CASSQGLLGQGLGEQFF. The CDR3 DNA is TGCGCCAGCAGCCAAGGCCTACTGGGACAGGGGTTAGGTGAGCAGTTCTTC.

This chain links TRBV2 with TRBJ2-3; D call uncertain. Germline CDR1 reads SNHLY; CDR2 reads FYNNEI. The CDR3 spans 16 residues. Trimming took off 3 bases at V and 2 bases at J, with 15 bases between the two ends. CDR3 loop: CASSDWAAPNTDTQYF. The CDR3 nucleotides read TGTGCCAGCAGTGACTGGGCAGCGCCCAACACAGATACGCAGTATTTT.

The gene calls are TRBV11-2 and TRBJ1-5; TRBD1 is a possible D gene (6 bases). CDR1 is SGHAT, CDR2 FQNNGV, per germline. The CDR3 contains 14 residues. Trimming removed 5 bases at V and 9 bases at J, with 17 bases between. CDR3 sequence reads: CASSPSGEQGPQHF. The CDR3 DNA reads as TGTGCCAGCAGCCCCTCAGGGGAGCAGGGGCCCCAGCATTTT.

V usage is TRBV28 and J usage is TRBJ1-1; D is ambiguous. Trimming took 3 bases from V and 8 from J, leaving 19 bases between them. This CDR3 is built from 15 residues. Germline-derived CDR1 and CDR2 are MDHEN and SYDVKM. The CDR3 spells CASSFSGVGFLEAFF. CDR3 DNA sequence: TGTGCCAGCAGTTTTTCCGGCGTGGGTTTTTTGGAAGCTTTCTTT.

J is TRBJ1-5 and V is TRBV30; the D is unclear. In germline, CDR1 is GTSNPN, CDR2 SVGIG (reference sequence). V lost 0 bases to trimming and J lost 6 bases, with 18 bases between them. The length of the CDR3 is 16 residues. CDR3 protein: CAWSVRGRGLVQPQHF. CDR3 coding DNA: TGTGCCTGGAGTGTACGAGGGCGAGGGTTGGTTCAGCCCCAGCATTTT. Variable domain in full (rest from reference TRBV30 and TRBJ1-5): SQTIHQWPATLVQPVGSPLSLECTVEGTSNPNLYWYRQAAGRGLQLLFYSVGIGQISSEVPQNLSASRPQDRQFILSSKKLLLSDSGFYLCAWSVRGRGLVQPQHFGDGTRLSIL.

A few counts support this clone. The chain uses TRBV5-4 and TRBJ2-3; 7 positions match TRBD2. V was pared by 3 bases and J by 2 bases, with 6 bases of the junction left unmatched. The CDR3 covers 15 residues. Germline V gene data show CDR1 as SGHNT and CDR2 as YYREEE (reference sequence). The CDR3 sequence is CASSYNRDYTDTQYF. For the CDR3, the DNA is TGTGCCAGCAGCTATAACCGGGACTACACAGATACGCAGTATTTT.

This clone showed up just a few times. This chain uses TRBV30 with TRBJ1-1; D uncertain. Per germline, CDR1 GTSNPN and CDR2 SVGIG (reference sequence). Trimming removed 0 bases from V and 0 bases from J, with 8 bases in between. CDR3 length equals 14 residues. CDR3: CAWSVVGVNTEAFF. CDR3 sequence (DNA): TGTGCCTGGAGTGTAGTCGGAGTGAACACTGAAGCTTTCTTT.